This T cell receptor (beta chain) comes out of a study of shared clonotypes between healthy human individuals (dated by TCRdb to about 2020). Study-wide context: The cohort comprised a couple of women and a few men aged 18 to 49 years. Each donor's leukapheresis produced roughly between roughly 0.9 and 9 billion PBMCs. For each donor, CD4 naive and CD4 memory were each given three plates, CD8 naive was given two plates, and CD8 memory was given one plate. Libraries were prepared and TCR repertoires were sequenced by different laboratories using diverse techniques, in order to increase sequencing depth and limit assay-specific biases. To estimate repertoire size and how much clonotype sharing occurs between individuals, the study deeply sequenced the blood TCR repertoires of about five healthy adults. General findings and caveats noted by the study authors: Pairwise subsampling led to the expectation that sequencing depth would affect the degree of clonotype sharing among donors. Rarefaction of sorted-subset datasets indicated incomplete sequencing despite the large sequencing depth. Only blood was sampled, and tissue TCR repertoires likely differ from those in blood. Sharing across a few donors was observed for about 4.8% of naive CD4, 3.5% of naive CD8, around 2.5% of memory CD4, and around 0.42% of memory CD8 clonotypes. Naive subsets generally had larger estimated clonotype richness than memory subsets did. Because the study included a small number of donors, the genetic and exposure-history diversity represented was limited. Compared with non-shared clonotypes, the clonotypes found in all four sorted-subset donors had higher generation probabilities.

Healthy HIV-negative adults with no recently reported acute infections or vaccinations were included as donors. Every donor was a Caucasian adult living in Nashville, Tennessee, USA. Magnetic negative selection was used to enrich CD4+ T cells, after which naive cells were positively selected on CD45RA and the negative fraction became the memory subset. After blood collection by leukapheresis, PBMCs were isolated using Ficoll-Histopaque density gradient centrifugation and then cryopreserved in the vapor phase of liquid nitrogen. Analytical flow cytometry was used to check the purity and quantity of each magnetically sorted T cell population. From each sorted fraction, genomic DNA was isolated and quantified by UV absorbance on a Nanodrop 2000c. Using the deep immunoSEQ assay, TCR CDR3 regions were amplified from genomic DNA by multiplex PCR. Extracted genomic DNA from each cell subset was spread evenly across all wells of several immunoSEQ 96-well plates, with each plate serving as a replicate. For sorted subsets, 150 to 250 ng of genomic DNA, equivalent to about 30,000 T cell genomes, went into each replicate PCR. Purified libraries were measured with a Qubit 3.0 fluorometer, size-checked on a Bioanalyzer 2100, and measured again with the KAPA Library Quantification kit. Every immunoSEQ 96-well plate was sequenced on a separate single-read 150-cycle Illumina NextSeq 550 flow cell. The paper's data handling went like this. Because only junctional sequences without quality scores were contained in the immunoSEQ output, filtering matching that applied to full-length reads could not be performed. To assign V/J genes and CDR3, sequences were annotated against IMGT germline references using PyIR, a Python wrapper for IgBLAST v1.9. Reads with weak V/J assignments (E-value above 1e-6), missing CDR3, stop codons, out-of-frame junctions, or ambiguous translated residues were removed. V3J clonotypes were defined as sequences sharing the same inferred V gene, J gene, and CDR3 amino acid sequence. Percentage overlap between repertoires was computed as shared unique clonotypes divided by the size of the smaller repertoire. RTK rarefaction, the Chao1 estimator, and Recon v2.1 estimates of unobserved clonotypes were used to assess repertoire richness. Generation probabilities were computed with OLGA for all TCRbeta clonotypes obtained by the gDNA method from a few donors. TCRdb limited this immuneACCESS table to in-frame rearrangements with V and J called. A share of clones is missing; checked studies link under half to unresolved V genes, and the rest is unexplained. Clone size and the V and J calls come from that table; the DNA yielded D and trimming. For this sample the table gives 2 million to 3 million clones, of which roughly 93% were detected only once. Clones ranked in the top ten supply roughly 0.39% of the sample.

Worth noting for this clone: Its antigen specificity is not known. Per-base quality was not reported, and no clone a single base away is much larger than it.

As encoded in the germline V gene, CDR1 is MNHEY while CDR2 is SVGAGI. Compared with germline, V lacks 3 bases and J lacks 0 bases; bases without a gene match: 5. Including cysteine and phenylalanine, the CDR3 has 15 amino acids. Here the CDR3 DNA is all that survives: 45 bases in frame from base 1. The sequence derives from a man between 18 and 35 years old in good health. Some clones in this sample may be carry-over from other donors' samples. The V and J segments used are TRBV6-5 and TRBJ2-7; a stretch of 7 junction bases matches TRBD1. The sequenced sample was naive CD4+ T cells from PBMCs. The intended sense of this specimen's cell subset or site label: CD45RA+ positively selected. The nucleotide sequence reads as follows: TGTGCCAGCAGTTATAGACAGGGCTTCTCCTACGAGCAGTACTTC. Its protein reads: CASSYRQGFSYEQYF.